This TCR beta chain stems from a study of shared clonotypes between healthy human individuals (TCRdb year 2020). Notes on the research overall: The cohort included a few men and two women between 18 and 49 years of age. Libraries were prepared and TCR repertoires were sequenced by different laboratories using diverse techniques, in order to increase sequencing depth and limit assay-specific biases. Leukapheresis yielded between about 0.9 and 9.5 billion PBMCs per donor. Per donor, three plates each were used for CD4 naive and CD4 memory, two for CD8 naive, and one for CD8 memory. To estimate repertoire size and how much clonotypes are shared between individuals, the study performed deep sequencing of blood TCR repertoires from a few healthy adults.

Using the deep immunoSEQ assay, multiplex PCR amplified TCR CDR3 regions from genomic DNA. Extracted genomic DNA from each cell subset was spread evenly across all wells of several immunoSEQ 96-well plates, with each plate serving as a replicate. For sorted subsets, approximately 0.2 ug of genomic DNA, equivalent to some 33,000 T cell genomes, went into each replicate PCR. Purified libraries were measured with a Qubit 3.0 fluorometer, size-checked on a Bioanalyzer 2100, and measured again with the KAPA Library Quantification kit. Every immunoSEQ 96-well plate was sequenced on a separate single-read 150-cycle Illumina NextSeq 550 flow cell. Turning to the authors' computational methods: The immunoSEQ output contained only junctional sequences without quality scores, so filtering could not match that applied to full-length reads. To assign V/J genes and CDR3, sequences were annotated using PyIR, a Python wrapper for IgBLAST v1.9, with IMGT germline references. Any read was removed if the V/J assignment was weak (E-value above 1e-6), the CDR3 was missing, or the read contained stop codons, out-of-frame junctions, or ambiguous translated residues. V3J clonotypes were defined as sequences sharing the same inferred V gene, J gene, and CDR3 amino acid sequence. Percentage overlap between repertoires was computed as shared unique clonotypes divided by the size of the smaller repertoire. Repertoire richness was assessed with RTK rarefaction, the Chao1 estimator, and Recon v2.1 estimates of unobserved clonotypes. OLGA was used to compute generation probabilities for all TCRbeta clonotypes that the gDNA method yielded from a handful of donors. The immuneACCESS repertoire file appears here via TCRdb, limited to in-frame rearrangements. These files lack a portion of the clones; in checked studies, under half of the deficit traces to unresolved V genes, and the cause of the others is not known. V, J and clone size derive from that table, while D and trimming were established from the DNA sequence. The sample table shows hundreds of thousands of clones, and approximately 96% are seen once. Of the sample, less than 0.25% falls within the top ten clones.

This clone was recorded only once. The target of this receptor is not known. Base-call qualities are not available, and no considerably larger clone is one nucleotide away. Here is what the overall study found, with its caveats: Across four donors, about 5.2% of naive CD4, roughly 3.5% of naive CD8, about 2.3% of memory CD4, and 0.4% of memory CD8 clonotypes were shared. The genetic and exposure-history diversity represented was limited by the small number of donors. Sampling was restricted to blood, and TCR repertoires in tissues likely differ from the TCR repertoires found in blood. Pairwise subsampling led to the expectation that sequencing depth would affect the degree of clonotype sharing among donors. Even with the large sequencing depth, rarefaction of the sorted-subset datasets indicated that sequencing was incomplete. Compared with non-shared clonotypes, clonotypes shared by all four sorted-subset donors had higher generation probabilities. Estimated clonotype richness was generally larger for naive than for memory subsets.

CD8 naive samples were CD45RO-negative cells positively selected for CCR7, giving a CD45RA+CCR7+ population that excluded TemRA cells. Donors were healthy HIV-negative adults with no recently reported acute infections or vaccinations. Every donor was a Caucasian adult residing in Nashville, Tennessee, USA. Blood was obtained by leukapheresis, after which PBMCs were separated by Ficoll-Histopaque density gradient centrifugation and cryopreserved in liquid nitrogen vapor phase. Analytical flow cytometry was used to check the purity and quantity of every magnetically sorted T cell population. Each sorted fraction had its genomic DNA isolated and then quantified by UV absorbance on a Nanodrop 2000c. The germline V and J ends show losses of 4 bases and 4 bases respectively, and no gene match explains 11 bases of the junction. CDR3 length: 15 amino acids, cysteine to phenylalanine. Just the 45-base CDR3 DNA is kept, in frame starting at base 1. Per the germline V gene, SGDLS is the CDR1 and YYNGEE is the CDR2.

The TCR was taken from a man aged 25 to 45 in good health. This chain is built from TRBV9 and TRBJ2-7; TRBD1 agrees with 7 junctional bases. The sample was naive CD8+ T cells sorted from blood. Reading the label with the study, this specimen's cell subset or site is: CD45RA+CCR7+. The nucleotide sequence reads TGTGCCAGCAGCCCCCGGACAGGAGAGCCTTACGAGCAGTACTTC. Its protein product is CASSPRTGEPYEQYF.